This passage covers 25 T cell receptor beta chains from one sample sequenced in a study of cytomegalovirus exposure and HLA in healthy donors. PCR primers comprised 60 Vbeta and 13 Jbeta primers. Here immunoSEQ multiplex PCR was the method, and the copy in TCRdb shows in-frame clones only, minus some. The sample holds roughly 190,000 clones, 87% seen once. Sequencing was performed on PBMCs. These receptors were collected from a boy between 2 and 10 years old in good health and CMV-seronegative.

V and J are TRBV7-6 and TRBJ2-5; TRBD2 might be the D (7 bases). Germline CDR1 reads SGHVS; CDR2 reads FNYEAQ. The CDR3 consists of 16 residues. With 4 bases removed from V and 3 bases from J, the gap between germline ends came to 18 bases. CDR3 amino acids: CASSWGGLAAKETQYF. The CDR3 DNA follows: TGTGCCAGCAGCTGGGGGGGGCTAGCGGCAAAAGAGACCCAGTACTTC.

This chain uses TRBV5-5 with TRBJ2-1, with 10 positions matching TRBD2. The V and J ends lost 2 bases and 4 bases, in that order; junction bases with no gene match: 3. The germline gives CDR1 SGHKS, CDR2 YYEKEE (reference sequence). This CDR3 has 15 residues. The CDR3 region has the DNA TGTGCCAGCAGCTTAGGACTAGCGGAATACAATGAGCAGTTCTTC. It codes for CASSLGLAEYNEQFF.

The V and J genes are TRBV28 and TRBJ2-2; 8 bases map to TRBD2. In germline, CDR1 is MDHEN, CDR2 SYDVKM. Trimming took 5 bases from V and 4 from J; bases not matched to a gene: 9. The CDR3 covers 16 residues. The CDR3, as DNA: TGTGCCAGCAGTCCGATGGGCGGGGGGATCACCGGGGAGCTGTTTTTT. Its protein is CASSPMGGGITGELFF.

V usage is TRBV21-1 and J usage is TRBJ2-3; the table names TRBD2, a call not compared with the DNA. TRBV21-1 is given as a pseudogene. The CDR3 contains 17 residues. The CDR3 protein is CASSKGAASGLTDTQYF. DNA of the CDR3: TGTGCCAGCAGCAAAGGGGCGGCTAGCGGACTCACAGATACGCAGTATTTT.

This clone was picked up a small number of times. This chain uses TRBV5-5 with TRBJ1-5; D remains ambiguous. V shed 4 bases and J shed 6 bases, with 8 bases lying between them. Germline V gives CDR1 SGHKS, CDR2 YYEKEE (reference sequence). CDR3 length equals 12 residues. CDR3 nucleotides: TGTGCCAGCAGCGACATTGGTCAGCCCCAGCATTTT. It codes for CASSDIGQPQHF.

The CDR3 region is CASSPGTSSYEQYF. In DNA, the CDR3 is TGTGCCAGCAGCCCGGGGACTTCCTCCTACGAGCAGTACTTC. The chain uses TRBV9 and TRBJ2-7, with D perhaps matching TRBD2 (6 bases). The V end was cut by 4 bases, the J end by 0 bases, with 11 bases between. Looked up from germline, CDR1 is SGDLS and CDR2 is YYNGEE. The CDR3 is 14 residues long.

This sequence joins TRBV11-1 and TRBJ2-7; 9 bases match TRBD2. The CDR3 covers 15 residues. Unmatched junction bases numbered 3, after V lost 1 base and J lost 2 bases. Germline CDR1 reads SGHAT; CDR2 reads FQDESV (reference sequence). The CDR3 loop is CASSLGRGGAYEQYF. CDR3 in DNA: TGTGCCAGCAGCTTAGGGCGGGGGGGAGCCTACGAGCAGTACTTC.

This sequence joins TRBV6-1 and TRBJ1-2; D is uncertain. V dropped 4 bases and J dropped 4 bases, with 10 bases sitting between them. CDR1 and CDR2 (germline): MNHNS, SASEGT. The CDR3 has 13 amino acids. The CDR3, as DNA: TGTGCCAGCAGTGGAGGAGGATTCTATGGCTACACCTTC. It yields the protein CASSGGGFYGYTF.

V and J are TRBV7-2 and TRBJ1-1; no clear D. The V end was cut by 7 bases, the J end by 8 bases, with 20 bases between. CDR3 size: 14 residues. Looked up from germline, CDR1 is SGHTA and CDR2 is FQGNSA. The CDR3 DNA reads as TGTGCCAGCACCCCGACGTTTGGGCGTCAGGAAGCTTTCTTT. Protein: CASTPTFGRQEAFF.

This chain joins TRBV6-1 and TRBJ2-7; D ambiguous. CDR3 length: 13 residues. CDR1 and CDR2 from the germline V gene are MNHNS and SASEGT. Trimming shortened V by 7 bases and J by 7 bases, and 17 bases separated the two germline ends. The chain's CDR3 is CASTEEPSIEQYF. In DNA, the CDR3 is TGTGCCAGCACCGAGGAGCCGTCGATAGAGCAGTACTTC.

The V gene is TRBV19, the J gene TRBJ2-3, with D uncertain. Trimming removed 7 bases at V and 7 bases at J, with 15 bases between. CDR3 length: 13 amino acids. Germline V gene lookup returns CDR1 LNHDA and CDR2 SQIVND (reference sequence). CDR3 residues: CASNTHSSNTQYF. For the CDR3, the DNA is TGTGCCAGTAATACTCACAGCTCGAATACGCAGTATTTT.

This clone came up a few times. The chain uses TRBV29-1 and TRBJ1-2; D unclear. Trimming pared 5 bases from V and 0 bases from J, leaving 7 bases between. The CDR3 totals 12 residues. The germline gives CDR1 SQVTM, CDR2 ANQGSEA. The CDR3 DNA sequence: TGCAGCGTTCGGGGTTCTAACTATGGCTACACCTTC. Its protein product is CSVRGSNYGYTF.

The chain joins TRBV28 to TRBJ2-7, with D hard to call. The V and J ends lost 4 bases and 6 bases respectively, with 7 bases between them. Germline V lookup: CDR1 MDHEN, CDR2 SYDVKM. The CDR3 sequence is 11 residues long. CDR3 region: CASSYRVEQYF. CDR3 DNA sequence: TGTGCCAGCAGTTACCGGGTCGAGCAGTACTTC.

Only a few counts were recorded for this clone. The gene calls are TRBV28 and TRBJ2-5; 9 bases agree with TRBD1. This CDR3 is built from 14 residues. Per germline, CDR1 MDHEN and CDR2 SYDVKM. V dropped 9 bases and J dropped 4; count of bases not matched to a gene: 9. The CDR3 is CASNQQGAGETQYF. In nucleotides, the CDR3 is TGTGCCAGTAACCAACAGGGGGCGGGAGAGACCCAGTACTTC. Full variable domain (rest looked up from reference TRBV28 and TRBJ2-5): DVKVTQSSRYLVKRTGEKVFLECVQDMDHENMFWYRQDPGLGLRLIYFSYDVKMKEKGDIPEGYSVSREKKERFSLILESASTNQTSMYLCASNQQGAGETQYFGPGTRLLVL.

This chain uses TRBV4-1 with TRBJ2-3, with a possible D match to TRBD2 (7 bases). Germline CDR1 and CDR2: MGHRA and YSYEKL. The CDR3 is made up of 18 amino acids. V lost 3 bases and J 0 bases, leaving 19 bases between the germline ends. The CDR3 spells CASSHPLRGGASTDTQYF. The CDR3 bases are TGCGCCAGCAGCCACCCCTTGAGAGGGGGGGCAAGCACAGATACGCAGTATTTT.

The rearrangement uses TRBV5-4 and TRBJ2-7; possibly TRBD1 for D (5 bases). V was pared by 0 bases and J by 3 bases, with 7 bases between. CDR1 is SGHNT and CDR2 is YYREEE in the germline V gene (reference sequence). The CDR3 sequence is 13 residues long. CDR3 sequence: CASSLDRGYEQYF. CDR3 in DNA: TGTGCCAGCAGCTTGGATAGGGGCTACGAGCAGTACTTC.

The chain carries TRBV7-9 and TRBJ2-7; D is unclear. The V gene's germline CDR1 is SEHNR and CDR2 FQNEAQ (reference sequence). Trimming removed 2 bases at V and 3 bases at J, with 8 bases between. This CDR3 has 13 residues. The CDR3: CASSLRQYYEQYF. CDR3 sequence (DNA): TGTGCCAGCAGCTTACGACAATACTACGAGCAGTACTTC.

The chain is built from TRBV27 and TRBJ2-7; D is possibly TRBD2 (7 bases). CDR1 MNHEY and CDR2 SMNVEV come from the germline V gene (reference sequence). The CDR3 runs 14 residues. The ends were cut back, 3 bases at V and 6 bases at J, with 15 bases in the middle. The CDR3 region is CASSFLGGPLEQYF. The CDR3, as DNA: TGTGCCAGCAGTTTCTTGGGGGGGCCACTCGAGCAGTACTTC.

The J gene is TRBJ2-6, the V gene TRBV28; D is perhaps TRBD1 (6 bases). The CDR3 runs 14 residues. The V end lost 5 bases, the J end lost 1 base, and 6 bases lay between the germline ends. Germline V gene data show CDR1 as MDHEN and CDR2 as SYDVKM. The CDR3 protein is CASSTGSGANVLTF. As DNA, the CDR3 is TGTGCCAGCAGTACAGGGTCTGGGGCCAACGTCCTGACTTTC. The full variable domain, its missing parts supplied by reference TRBV28 and TRBJ2-6, is DVKVTQSSRYLVKRTGEKVFLECVQDMDHENMFWYRQDPGLGLRLIYFSYDVKMKEKGDIPEGYSVSREKKERFSLILESASTNQTSMYLCASSTGSGANVLTFGAGSRLTVL.

V gene TRBV28 combines with J gene TRBJ1-3; 8 positions match TRBD1. The CDR3 covers 14 residues. V lost 6 bases to trimming and J lost 5 bases; unmatched junction nucleotides: 6. The V gene's germline CDR1 is MDHEN and CDR2 SYDVKM. CDR3 sequence: CASSPGQARNTIYF. As DNA, the CDR3 is TGTGCCAGCAGCCCGGGACAGGCCAGAAACACCATATATTTT.

V is TRBV7-2 and J is TRBJ2-1, with D perhaps TRBD2 (6 bases). The germline V and J ends were trimmed by 5 bases and 7 bases, with 15 bases remaining between them. Germline V gives CDR1 SGHTA, CDR2 FQGNSA. This CDR3 region has 14 residues. CDR3 in DNA: TGTGCCAGCAGCCCACCCATGGAGGGAAATGAGCAGTTCTTC. Amino acid sequence: CASSPPMEGNEQFF.

The CDR3 coding sequence is TGTGCCAGCAGTTTCTACCAGGGACACGGGGTCAATGAGCAGTTCTTC. It encodes CASSFYQGHGVNEQFF. The chain combines TRBV27 with TRBJ2-1, with D possibly being TRBD1 (6 bases). This CDR3 region has 16 residues. Trimming left V 3 bases short and J 6 bases short, with 18 bases between. Germline loops: CDR1 MNHEY, CDR2 SMNVEV (reference sequence).

The chain carries TRBV6-4 and TRBJ2-5, with 7 positions matching TRBD1. The DNA end favors TRBJ2-7, so the J call may be wrong. The CDR3 runs 16 residues. Germline CDR1 is MRHNA and CDR2 is SNTAGT. The CDR3 spells CASPWTGSTNYYEQYF. CDR3 bases: TGTGCCAGCCCCTGGACAGGATCTACGAACTACTACGAGCAGTACTTC.

J is TRBJ2-1 and V is TRBV5-4; TRBD2 agrees at 10 bases. Unmatched junction bases numbered 2, after V lost 0 bases and J lost 2 bases. Germline assignment: CDR1 SGHNT and CDR2 YYREEE (reference sequence). This CDR3 is 16 amino acids long. The CDR3 sequence: CASSLGTSGTYNEQFF. Here the CDR3 DNA reads TGTGCCAGCAGCTTGGGGACTAGCGGAACCTACAATGAGCAGTTCTTC.

The CDR3 sequence is CATRDRDATEAFF. In nucleotides, the CDR3 is TGTGCCACCCGGGACAGGGATGCCACTGAAGCTTTCTTT. The chain combines TRBV6-5 with TRBJ1-1; TRBD1 matches at 9 bases. CDR1 is MNHEY and CDR2 is SVGAGI in the germline V gene. J was trimmed by 4 bases and V by 10 bases; bases with no gene match: 7. This CDR3 region has 13 residues.